This T cell receptor (beta chain) derives from a study of cytomegalovirus exposure and HLA in healthy donors. Findings and caveats of the study: Reportedly, diagnosis of cytomegalovirus status by the classifier showed high specificity and sensitivity. What TCR beta sequences reportedly achieved was accurate prediction of HLA-A and HLA-B alleles in most subjects. Most TCR sequences proved rare, with some public TCRs found in many donors.

On this clone itself: What it binds is not known.

The trim removed 5 bases at V and 9 bases at J, leaving 5 bases unmatched. Germline CDR1 SGHTA, CDR2 FQGNSA. The CDR3 extends over 13 amino acids. Each donor was nominally healthy when sampled (though unrecorded immune exposures were likely). With 60 Vbeta and 13 Jbeta primers, the PCR was carried out. The repertoire was sequenced with immunoSEQ multiplex PCR; TCRdb's copy has only in-frame clones and lacks some. The table has approximately 140,000 clones, roughly four fifths seen once. Sequencing was carried out using PBMCs. This TCR was recovered from a woman aged 45-60 years in good health and CMV-seronegative. This rearrangement joins TRBV7-2 to TRBJ2-1; 9 positions match TRBD2. The DNA of the CDR3 is TGTGCCAGCAGCCCAGCGACTAGCGGTGAGCAGTTCTTC. Its translation is CASSPATSGEQFF.